Below are 31 T cell receptor beta chains sequenced from a single sample in a study of blood T cell repertoires in COVID-19. The data were produced by immunoSEQ multiplex PCR, yet TCRdb's version contains in-frame clones alone and is incomplete. The sample yields 190,000 or so clones, around 95% seen once. Sample: peripheral blood. The receptors stem from a young man with COVID-19, enrolled during active disease.

V is TRBV11-2 and J is TRBJ2-1; possibly TRBD2 for D (6 bases). Trimming took 5 bases from V and 10 from J, leaving 21 bases between them. Germline CDR1 SGHAT, CDR2 FQNNGV. The length of the CDR3 is 15 residues. As DNA, the CDR3 is TGTGCCAGCAGCCAATCCCTTGGGGGGTCAGGAGAGCAGTTCTTC. Its translation is CASSQSLGGSGEQFF.

The gene calls are TRBV2 and TRBJ2-7; maybe TRBD1 (7 bases). V was pared by 4 bases and J by 0 bases, with 13 bases between. The CDR3 has 15 amino acids. Germline assignment: CDR1 SNHLY and CDR2 FYNNEI. CDR3 region: CASSAQGGVSYEQYF. CDR3 DNA sequence: TGTGCCAGCAGTGCCCAGGGGGGTGTCTCCTACGAGCAGTACTTC.

The V and J genes are TRBV4-1 and TRBJ2-2; D remains unclear. Between the trimmed V and J ends, which lost 0 bases and 2 bases, there was a span of 16 bases. From germline, CDR1 is MGHRA and CDR2 YSYEKL. This CDR3 is built from 18 residues. The CDR3 reads CASSQDQNHAINTGELFF. CDR3 coding DNA: TGCGCCAGCAGCCAAGATCAAAACCACGCGATCAACACCGGGGAGCTGTTTTTT.

This clone came up once. The V call is TRBV5-1, the J call TRBJ1-3; TRBD1 might be the D (5 bases). Trimming removed 4 bases at V and 9 bases at J, with 14 bases between. The V gene's germline CDR1 is SGHRS and CDR2 YFSETQ. There are 13 residues in the CDR3. As DNA, the CDR3 is TGCGCCAGCAGCCCGACGGCGGGGGGCACCATATATTTT. It translates to CASSPTAGGTIYF. The full variable domain, with the rest looked up from reference TRBV5-1 and TRBJ1-3, is KAGVTQTPRYLIKTRGQQVTLSCSPISGHRSVSWYQQTPGQGLQFLFEYFSETQRNKGNFPGRFSGRQFSNSRSEMNVSTLELGDSALYLCASSPTAGGTIYFGEGSWLTVV.

The chain employs TRBV5-7 and TRBJ1-2; D gene ambiguous. TRBV5-7 is reported as an ORF; its role is uncertain. Trimming removed 0 bases at V and 10 bases at J, with 10 bases between. The CDR3 has 12 amino acids. The CDR3 region is CASSLAKEYYTF. The CDR3 coding sequence is TGTGCCAGCAGCTTGGCCAAGGAGTACTACACCTTC.

The chain recombines TRBV11-2 with TRBJ2-5; a weak D match, TRBD1 (6 bases). V gave up 4 bases and J gave up 3 bases, with 18 bases separating them. This CDR3 is built from 16 residues. The germline gives CDR1 SGHAT, CDR2 FQNNGV. CDR3 DNA sequence: TGTGCCAGCAGCTCCCTTAAAAGCGGACAGAAAGAGACCCAGTACTTC. This gives the protein CASSSLKSGQKETQYF.

This clone was seen a single time. The chain recombines TRBV3-1 (or the pseudogene TRBV3-2) with TRBJ1-1; D call uncertain. Trimming shortened V by 2 bases and J by 7 bases, and 17 bases separated the two germline ends. Germline loops: CDR1 LGHDT, CDR2 YNNKEL (reference sequence). CDR3 length: 15 amino acids. The CDR3 loop reads CASSQSEVYEGEAFF. As DNA, the CDR3 is TGTGCCAGCAGCCAATCAGAGGTATACGAGGGTGAAGCTTTCTTT.

This clone was picked up one time. This sequence joins TRBV18 and TRBJ1-3, with TRBD1 matching 7 bases. CDR1 and CDR2 (germline): KGHSH, LQKENI. This CDR3 contains 16 residues. Trimming at V came to 3 bases and at J to 0 bases, leaving 5 bases not matched to a gene. CDR3 coding DNA: TGTGCCAGCTCACCGGACAGGCGCTCCTCTGGAAACACCATATATTTT. Protein sequence: CASSPDRRSSGNTIYF.

V gene TRBV5-4 combines with J gene TRBJ1-5, with 7 positions matching TRBD1. This CDR3 is built from 18 residues. V shed 0 bases and J 0 bases; nucleotides not matched to a gene: 9. Germline values: CDR1 SGHNT, CDR2 YYREEE (reference sequence). CDR3: CASSLVATGSYSNQPQHF. CDR3 DNA: TGTGCCAGCAGCTTGGTTGCGACAGGGTCTTATAGCAATCAGCCCCAGCATTTT.

This chain uses TRBV7-2 with TRBJ2-5, with 7 bases aligning to TRBD1. This CDR3 has 15 amino acids. Germline CDR1 is SGHTA and CDR2 is FQGNSA. The V gene end was trimmed by 6 bases and the J gene end by 4 bases; junction bases not matched to a gene: 11. The CDR3 nucleotides read TGTGCCAGCAGGGGGTTGGACAGGTACATAGAGACCCAGTACTTC. It translates to CASRGLDRYIETQYF.

The rearrangement joins TRBV5-1 to TRBJ1-1, with 8 bases aligning to TRBD1. V was pared by 4 bases and J by 1 base, with 6 bases of the junction left unmatched. This CDR3 is 15 amino acids long. Germline values: CDR1 SGHRS, CDR2 YFSETQ. CDR3 protein: CASSKPQGENTEAFF. As DNA, the CDR3 is TGCGCCAGCAGCAAGCCACAGGGGGAGAACACTGAAGCTTTCTTT.

CDR3 coding DNA: TGTGCCAGCAGCTTAGAGGATGGCGGGGCCGGCTACACCTTC. Translating it yields CASSLEDGGAGYTF. The rearrangement uses TRBV11-2 and TRBJ1-2; weak D call: TRBD1 (5 bases). Per germline, CDR1 SGHAT and CDR2 FQNNGV. The CDR3 is 14 amino acids. V was pared by 0 bases and J by 8 bases, with 13 bases between.

This clone came up once. CDR3 nucleotides: TGTGCCAGCAGACCCGGACAGGGGAATCAGCCCCAGCATTTT. Its translation is CASRPGQGNQPQHF. V is TRBV6-5 and J is TRBJ1-5; 9 bases agree with TRBD1. CDR1 is MNHEY and CDR2 is SVGAGI in the germline V gene. CDR3 length: 14 amino acids. Trimming cost V 6 bases and J 4 bases; bases outside gene matches: 4.

The CDR3 spells CAISDPGGYNEQFF. In nucleotides, the CDR3 is TGTGCCATCAGTGATCCGGGGGGCTACAATGAGCAGTTCTTC. V usage is TRBV10-3 and J usage is TRBJ2-1; TRBD2 matches 7 bases. Germline V gives CDR1 ENHRY, CDR2 SYGVKD. CDR3 length: 14 residues. V lost 3 bases, J lost 3 bases, and 2 bases stayed unmatched.

In its sample, this clone was seen a few times. This chain links TRBV6-1 with TRBJ2-7; D is ambiguous. The germline gives CDR1 MNHNS, CDR2 SASEGT. Trimming cost V 2 bases and J 2 bases, with 7 bases left between them. This CDR3 contains 13 residues. The CDR3 reads CASSEKFAYEQYF. The CDR3 bases are TGTGCCAGCAGTGAAAAATTCGCCTACGAGCAGTACTTC.

This chain links TRBV5-4 with TRBJ2-2; D uncertain. The V gene's germline CDR1 is SGHNT and CDR2 YYREEE (reference sequence). This CDR3 spans 13 amino acids. Trimming pared 4 bases from V and 3 bases from J, leaving 7 bases between. In DNA, the CDR3 is TGTGCCAGCAGCCTCTCTCACACCGGGGAGCTGTTTTTT. Amino acids: CASSLSHTGELFF.

The chain has TRBV18 and TRBJ1-1; D uncertain. The germline V gene encodes CDR1 KGHSH and CDR2 LQKENI. The CDR3 is made up of 15 amino acids. V lost 2 bases and J 1 base, leaving 11 bases between the germline ends. The CDR3 is CASSPVAVENTEAFF. CDR3 bases: TGTGCCAGCTCACCAGTGGCGGTAGAGAACACTGAAGCTTTCTTT.

The chain is built from TRBV18 and TRBJ2-1; weak D call: TRBD1 (6 bases). The germline CDR1 and CDR2 sequences are KGHSH and LQKENI. V was trimmed by 2 bases and J by 5 bases, leaving 13 bases between them. The CDR3 contains 15 residues. CDR3 sequence: CASSPFTGTDNEQFF. DNA for the CDR3: TGTGCCAGCTCACCATTCACAGGGACGGACAATGAGCAGTTCTTC.

The V and J genes are TRBV5-5 and TRBJ1-3; no definite D call. Germline loops: CDR1 SGHKS, CDR2 YYEKEE (reference sequence). V gave up 4 bases and J gave up 0 bases, with 11 bases separating them. The CDR3 sequence is 15 residues long. CDR3 loop: CASSAGSSSGNTIYF. In DNA form, the CDR3 reads TGTGCCAGCAGCGCGGGGAGCTCCTCTGGAAACACCATATATTTT. Using reference TRBV5-5 and TRBJ1-3 for the parts outside the CDR3, the full variable domain is DAGVTQSPTHLIKTRGQQVTLRCSPISGHKSVSWYQQVLGQGPQFIFQYYEKEERGRGNFPDRFSARQFPNYSSELNVNALLLGDSALYLCASSAGSSSGNTIYFGEGSWLTVV.

The chain employs TRBV7-7 and TRBJ2-5, with 12 nucleotides matching TRBD2. Unmatched junction bases numbered 3, after V lost 2 bases and J lost 2 bases. Germline V gene lookup returns CDR1 SSHAT and CDR2 FNYEAQ (reference sequence). CDR3 length: 16 residues. The CDR3 protein is CASSLRLAGGQETQYF. CDR3 nucleotides: TGTGCCAGCAGCTTACGCCTAGCGGGGGGGCAAGAGACCCAGTACTTC.

This clone was seen a single time. The CDR3: CASSGDRVGNEQFF. Here the CDR3 DNA reads TGTGCCAGCAGCGGGGACAGGGTTGGTAATGAGCAGTTCTTC. The chain combines TRBV2 with TRBJ2-1; 9 bases match TRBD1. Germline trimming cut 6 bases from V and 7 bases from J; bases unmatched to any gene: 7. This CDR3 contains 14 residues. Looked up from germline, CDR1 is SNHLY and CDR2 is FYNNEI.

The genes are TRBV19 and TRBJ1-3, with D tentatively TRBD1 (6 bases). V was cut by 7 bases and J by 1 base, with 11 bases left in between. Germline V gene sequence: CDR1 LNHDA, CDR2 SQIVND (reference sequence). The length of the CDR3 is 14 residues. In DNA, the CDR3 is TGTGCCAGTACAAAACAGGGTTCTGGAAACACCATATATTTT. Translating it yields CASTKQGSGNTIYF.

The genes are TRBV12-3 or TRBV12-4 and TRBJ1-1; no definite D call. The CDR3 runs to 13 residues. Deletions cut 3 bases from V and 0 bases from J, with 5 bases between. CDR3 region: CASSFTVNTEAFF. As DNA, the CDR3 is TGTGCCAGCAGTTTCACAGTGAACACTGAAGCTTTCTTT.

In DNA form, the CDR3 reads TGTGCCAGCAGCCAATTAGCGGGGGATGCAGATACGCAGTATTTT. Protein: CASSQLAGDADTQYF. The chain joins TRBV7-3 to TRBJ2-3, with 9 bases aligning to TRBD2. J was trimmed by 4 bases and V by 5 bases; bases with no gene match: 7. CDR3 size: 15 residues. CDR1 and CDR2 from the germline V gene are SGHTA and FQGTGA.

The rearrangement uses TRBV7-3 and TRBJ2-2; D remains unclear. The CDR3 sequence is 15 residues long. Germline CDR1 and CDR2: SGHTA and FQGTGA. Between the trimmed V and J ends, which lost 0 bases and 2 bases, there was a span of 7 bases. CDR3 loop: CASSLTRSNTGELFF. The CDR3 DNA reads as TGTGCCAGCAGCTTAACTCGCAGTAACACCGGGGAGCTGTTTTTT.

J is TRBJ1-2 and V is TRBV6-5, with D maybe TRBD1 (6 bases). V dropped 6 bases and J dropped 8 bases, with 16 bases sitting between them. There are 13 residues in the CDR3. From germline, CDR1 is MNHEY and CDR2 SVGAGI. CDR3 in amino acids: CASSAGRGDGYTF. In nucleotides, the CDR3 is TGTGCCAGCAGCGCTGGGAGGGGGGACGGCTACACCTTC.

The genes are TRBV4-1 and TRBJ2-2; D may be TRBD1 (6 bases). Between the trimmed V and J ends, which lost 1 base and 2 bases, there was a span of 14 bases. CDR1 MGHRA and CDR2 YSYEKL come from the germline V gene. The CDR3 has 17 amino acids. The chain's CDR3 is CASSQGIGTRNTGELFF. CDR3 nucleotide sequence: TGCGCCAGCAGCCAAGGGATCGGGACACGTAACACCGGGGAGCTGTTTTTT.

As DNA, the CDR3 is TGTGCCAGCAGCGGAGGCGGGGGACCGAACACCGGGGAGCTGTTTTTT. Translated, it gives CASSGGGGPNTGELFF. The chain couples TRBV9 to TRBJ2-2; TRBD2 matches at 7 bases. The CDR3 is 16 residues long. Germline CDR1 is SGDLS and CDR2 is YYNGEE. V shed 3 bases and J 0 bases; nucleotides not matched to a gene: 5.

The rearrangement links TRBV7-3 to TRBJ2-1; TRBD2 matches 10 bases. The CDR3 totals 14 residues. Losses at the gene ends were 5 bases for V and 8 bases for J; bases not matched to a gene: 6. The germline CDR1 and CDR2 sequences are SGHTA and FQGTGA. Here the CDR3 reads CASSISSGGHEQFF. The CDR3 coding sequence is TGTGCCAGCAGCATATCTAGCGGGGGCCATGAGCAGTTCTTC.

The V gene is TRBV10-3, the J gene TRBJ1-1; no firm D call. In germline, CDR1 is ENHRY, CDR2 SYGVKD. Trimming took 8 bases from V and 5 from J, leaving 18 bases between them. This CDR3 is built from 14 residues. The CDR3 nucleotides read TGTGCCATCTCATCCCCAGAGGGCTTGACTGAAGCTTTCTTT. The encoded protein is CAISSPEGLTEAFF.

The V gene is TRBV7-9, the J gene TRBJ2-4; TRBD1 matches 7 bases. From germline, CDR1 is SEHNR and CDR2 FQNEAQ (reference sequence). V dropped 7 bases and J dropped 3; count of bases not matched to a gene: 9. There are 15 residues in the CDR3. CDR3 coding DNA: TGTGCCAGCACCACAGGGGAAATTGGCAAAAACATTCAGTACTTC. It translates to CASTTGEIGKNIQYF.